This T cell receptor (beta chain) is drawn from a study of technical replicates of blood from a handful of donors. The ends lost 11 bases at V and 7 bases at J; junction bases unmatched: 12. Germline CDR1 MRHNA, CDR2 SNTAGT. The CDR3 is 14 amino acids. Clones were sequenced by immunoSEQ multiplex PCR, and TCRdb holds only the in-frame ones, with some missing. Of some 70,000 clones in the sample, about 97% are singletons; the top ten hold 0.25% to 0.35%. The V call is TRBV6-4, the J call TRBJ1-5; the match to TRBD1 covers 9 bases. The sequencing sample was made of T cells isolated from PBMCs. This clonotype was sampled from a human donor in good health. As DNA, the CDR3 is TGTGCCGGAGCGGGGACAGGGAAGGGGCAGCCCCAGCATTTT. Protein product: CAGAGTGKGQPQHF.